The 17 T cell receptor beta chains given below trace back to one sample, sequenced in a study of blood T cell repertoires in COVID-19. TCRdb keeps only in-frame clones here, not all; method: immunoSEQ multiplex PCR. The repertoire consists of 200,000 to 250,000 clones, with roughly 80% occurring once and the leading ten covering 6.5% to 9%. Sequences were obtained from peripheral blood. These receptor sequences come from a woman between 45 and 60 years old with acute or convalescent COVID-19.

A note on this clone: This same CDR3 is encoded by further DNA sequences in the sample. V gene TRBV7-8 combines with J gene TRBJ1-1; no firm D call. V was pared by 5 bases and J by 1 base, with 8 bases between. Germline assignment: CDR1 SGHVS and CDR2 FQNEAQ. The CDR3 is 13 residues long. The CDR3 region has the DNA TGTGCCAGCAGCCCCCCCGGGAACACTGAAGCTTTCTTT. It codes for CASSPPGNTEAFF.

The rearrangement uses TRBV12-3 or TRBV12-4 and TRBJ2-5, with 7 bases fitting TRBD2. The CDR3 totals 13 residues. The junction had 3 bases not matched to a gene; V was cut back by 3 bases and J by 5 bases. The CDR3 sequence: CASSFGLVETQYF. In DNA form, the CDR3 reads TGTGCCAGCAGTTTCGGACTAGTCGAGACCCAGTACTTC.

The chain's CDR3 is CASSEAGYNEQFF. The CDR3 nucleotides are TGCGCCAGCAGTGAAGCTGGTTACAATGAGCAGTTCTTC. This chain uses TRBV10-1 with TRBJ2-1; D gene uncertain. Germline assignment: CDR1 WNHNN and CDR2 SYGVQD (reference sequence). The V and J ends lost 3 bases and 4 bases respectively, with 7 bases between them. The CDR3 consists of 13 residues.

The chain joins TRBV14 to TRBJ1-4, with D unresolved. In germline, CDR1 is SGHDN, CDR2 FVKESK. Trimming left V 0 bases short and J 10 bases short, with 12 bases between. This CDR3 is built from 14 residues. Here the CDR3 reads CASSQDVLRGKLFF. The CDR3 region has the DNA TGTGCCAGCAGCCAAGATGTATTGCGCGGAAAACTGTTTTTT.

The chain joins TRBV6-2 or TRBV6-3 to TRBJ2-2, with a weak D call TRBD2 (6 bases). Germline CDR1 reads MNHEY; CDR2 reads SVGEGT. The V end lost 0 bases, the J end lost 4 bases, and 18 bases lay between the germline ends. This CDR3 region has 18 residues. CDR3 loop: CASSYSKFRLGVTGELFF. The CDR3 DNA reads TGTGCCAGCAGTTACTCGAAGTTCCGACTAGGGGTCACCGGGGAGCTGTTTTTT.

J is TRBJ1-6 and V is TRBV30; TRBD1 might be the D (6 bases). The V end lost 5 bases, the J end lost 1 base, and 21 bases lay between the germline ends. The germline V gene has CDR1 GTSNPN and CDR2 SVGIG (reference sequence). CDR3 length: 18 amino acids. This CDR3 is CAWAAAAGVLSYNSPLHF. In DNA form, the CDR3 reads TGTGCCTGGGCGGCGGCGGCAGGGGTTCTATCCTATAATTCACCCCTCCACTTT. Full variable domain (missing parts from reference TRBV30 and TRBJ1-6): SQTIHQWPATLVQPVGSPLSLECTVEGTSNPNLYWYRQAAGRGLQLLFYSVGIGQISSEVPQNLSASRPQDRQFILSSKKLLLSDSGFYLCAWAAAAGVLSYNSPLHFGNGTRLTVT.

The table lists this clone with a count of one. J is TRBJ2-5 and V is TRBV9; TRBD2 might be the D (6 bases). The CDR3 sequence is 15 residues long. Per the germline V gene, CDR1 is SGDLS and CDR2 is YYNGEE. V lost 4 bases to trimming and J lost 4 bases, with 17 bases between them. The CDR3 protein is CASSRRGESGETQYF. The CDR3 coding sequence is TGTGCCAGCAGCCGTCGCGGGGAGTCGGGAGAGACCCAGTACTTC.

V gene TRBV11-2 combines with J gene TRBJ2-5; perhaps TRBD1 as D (5 bases). This CDR3 spans 13 amino acids. The V gene lost 3 bases and the J gene lost 2 bases, with 7 bases spanning the gap. CDR1 and CDR2 from the germline V gene are SGHAT and FQNNGV. Here the CDR3 DNA reads TGTGCCAGCAGCTTCGGACAACAAGAGACCCAGTACTTC. Protein sequence: CASSFGQQETQYF.

J is TRBJ1-2 and V is TRBV9; 10 nucleotides align to TRBD1. The trim removed 0 bases at V and 6 bases at J, leaving 11 bases unmatched. Germline V CDR1 and CDR2: SGDLS, YYNGEE. The CDR3 runs 17 residues. The CDR3 coding sequence is TGTGCCAGCAGCGTAGATTGGAGGACAGGGGGAGCGAATGGCTACACCTTC. This encodes CASSVDWRTGGANGYTF.

The J gene is TRBJ2-7, the V gene TRBV5-1; the D gene is possibly TRBD2 (5 bases). The V end lost 5 bases, the J end lost 5 bases, and 23 bases lay between the germline ends. This CDR3 contains 16 residues. CDR1 is SGHRS, CDR2 YFSETQ, per germline. Here the CDR3 reads CASRNTGGSAVNEQYF. The CDR3 region has the DNA TGCGCCAGCAGAAACACCGGTGGTAGCGCTGTCAACGAGCAGTACTTC.

V and J are TRBV5-5 and TRBJ1-1; 7 bases align to TRBD1. The CDR3 is 15 residues long. With V trimmed by 1 base and J by 3 bases, 6 bases remained unmatched. Germline CDR1 reads SGHKS; CDR2 reads YYEKEE (reference sequence). CDR3 sequence reads: CASSLSLRGDTEAFF. The CDR3 coding sequence is TGTGCCAGCAGCTTGAGTCTCAGGGGGGACACTGAAGCTTTCTTT.

This clone turned up a few times. CDR3 in DNA: TGTGCCAGTCACACTCGACCCCCCTCGGGTCAGCCCCAGCATTTT. This gives the protein CASHTRPPSGQPQHF. The V gene is TRBV19, the J gene TRBJ1-5; no firm D call. This CDR3 is built from 15 residues. The germline V and J ends were trimmed by 8 bases and 6 bases, with 20 bases remaining between them. Germline V lookup: CDR1 LNHDA, CDR2 SQIVND (reference sequence).

The chain couples TRBV30 to TRBJ2-1; 13 nucleotides agree with TRBD2. CDR1 and CDR2 (germline): GTSNPN, SVGIG (reference sequence). V trimming: 1 base; J trimming: 12 bases; junction bases outside the gene matches: 6. The CDR3 is 14 amino acids. The CDR3: CAWSAGTSGTAQFF. The CDR3 DNA sequence: TGTGCCTGGAGTGCCGGGACTAGCGGGACTGCGCAGTTCTTC.

The chain couples TRBV28 to TRBJ2-1, with TRBD1 as a possible D gene (6 bases). The CDR3 has 13 amino acids. V was clipped by 2 bases and J by 6 bases, with 8 bases between them. Germline V lookup: CDR1 MDHEN, CDR2 SYDVKM. CDR3 nucleotide sequence: TGTGCCAGCAGTTTAAGAGGGGGCAATGAGCAGTTCTTC. Protein: CASSLRGGNEQFF.

The chain is built from TRBV9 and TRBJ2-5, with D maybe TRBD1 (5 bases). Trimming took off 2 bases at V and 1 base at J, with 12 bases between the two ends. Per germline, CDR1 SGDLS and CDR2 YYNGEE. The CDR3 runs 15 residues. The CDR3 DNA sequence: TGTGCCAGCAGCGTGACTGGACACTTCCAAGAGACCCAGTACTTC. Its translation is CASSVTGHFQETQYF.

This clone showed up just once. The genes are TRBV19 and TRBJ2-1, with D perhaps matching TRBD2 (6 bases). Trimming took 3 bases from V and 9 from J, leaving 15 bases between them. This CDR3 spans 14 amino acids. Germline V CDR1 and CDR2: LNHDA, SQIVND (reference sequence). CDR3 amino acids: CASSMALEGSEQFF. The CDR3 coding sequence is TGTGCCAGTAGTATGGCTTTGGAGGGAAGTGAGCAGTTCTTC.

The chain employs TRBV20-1 and TRBJ2-6; D possibly corresponds to TRBD1 (6 bases). V lost 3 bases and J lost 3, with 15 bases in between. The germline CDR1 and CDR2 sequences are DFQATT and SNEGSKA (reference sequence). This CDR3 is built from 16 residues. CDR3 DNA sequence: TGCAGTGCTAGTGTCAGGGGCGCCTATGGGGCCAACGTCCTGACTTTC. This codes for CSASVRGAYGANVLTF.